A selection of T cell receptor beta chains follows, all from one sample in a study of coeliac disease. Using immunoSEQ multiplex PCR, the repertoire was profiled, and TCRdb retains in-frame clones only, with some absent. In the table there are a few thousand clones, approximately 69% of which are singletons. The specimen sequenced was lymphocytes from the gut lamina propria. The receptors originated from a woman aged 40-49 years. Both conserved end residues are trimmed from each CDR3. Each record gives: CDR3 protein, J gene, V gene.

cdr3_aa: SASPFQGQF
j_call: TRBJ2-1
v_call: TRBV20-1

cdr3_aa: ASSVVQDREQF
j_call: TRBJ2-1
v_call: TRBV9

cdr3_aa: ASSQDRGSNYGYT
j_call: TRBJ1-2
v_call: TRBV4-2

cdr3_aa: ASSPIDRVRTDTQY
j_call: TRBJ2-3
v_call: TRBV27

cdr3_aa: ATRIRVYSNQPQH
j_call: TRBJ1-5
v_call: TRBV6-5

cdr3_aa: ASSEWASGNEQY
j_call: TRBJ2-7
v_call: TRBV5-1

cdr3_aa: ASSSTDRDTDTQY
j_call: TRBJ2-3
v_call: TRBV9

cdr3_aa: ASITRQGAGKLF
j_call: TRBJ1-4
v_call: TRBV28

cdr3_aa: ASSRTSGFYNEQF
j_call: TRBJ2-1
v_call: TRBV7-2

cdr3_aa: ASSALAGRTSYEQY
j_call: TRBJ2-7
v_call: TRBV6-1

cdr3_aa: ASKFRLSSNYGYT
j_call: TRBJ1-2
v_call: TRBV7-2

cdr3_aa: ASSIPSGSTDTQY
j_call: TRBJ2-3
v_call: TRBV19

cdr3_aa: SARVENTIY
j_call: TRBJ1-3
v_call: TRBV20-1

cdr3_aa: ASSTGLGSEQY
j_call: .
v_call: TRBV7-6

cdr3_aa: ASSKDRDRAYSSGANVLT
j_call: TRBJ2-6
v_call: TRBV21-1

cdr3_aa: SAQHRGVDYGYT
j_call: TRBJ1-2
v_call: TRBV29-1

cdr3_aa: ASSFDKYNEQF
j_call: TRBJ2-1
v_call: TRBV5-5

cdr3_aa: ASSIGNRVTEAF
j_call: TRBJ1-1
v_call: TRBV19

cdr3_aa: ATQGPILAGWTDTQY
j_call: TRBJ2-3
v_call: TRBV10-2

cdr3_aa: ASSDQGPSYNEQF
j_call: TRBJ2-1
v_call: TRBV5-1

cdr3_aa: ASSLQGGETQY
j_call: TRBJ2-5
v_call: TRBV5-1

cdr3_aa: ASSISFGLAYEQY
j_call: TRBJ2-7
v_call: TRBV19

cdr3_aa: ASSSSPAGVGLEQF
j_call: TRBJ2-1
v_call: TRBV5-1

cdr3_aa: ASKGTDYGYT
j_call: TRBJ1-2
v_call: TRBV6-6

cdr3_aa: ASRPAGGPKYNEQF
j_call: TRBJ2-1
v_call: TRBV19

cdr3_aa: ASRTLAGPTGELF
j_call: TRBJ2-2
v_call: TRBV6-5

cdr3_aa: ASSVQGNNEQF
j_call: TRBJ2-1
v_call: TRBV6-1

cdr3_aa: ASSSAGVSYEQY
j_call: TRBJ2-7
v_call: TRBV7-9

cdr3_aa: ASRRPGQVYYGYT
j_call: TRBJ1-2
v_call: TRBV19

cdr3_aa: ASRVTGTFYGYT
j_call: TRBJ1-2
v_call: TRBV28

cdr3_aa: ASSSRTSSTDTQY
j_call: TRBJ2-3
v_call: TRBV9

cdr3_aa: ASSLVGGQPMNTEAF
j_call: TRBJ1-1
v_call: TRBV5-6

cdr3_aa: ASSLTSGYSGANVLT
j_call: TRBJ2-6
v_call: TRBV5-1

cdr3_aa: ASSPEGWAVAGEKLF
j_call: TRBJ1-4
v_call: TRBV7-8

cdr3_aa: ASSFQRAGSPSYEQY
j_call: TRBJ2-7
v_call: TRBV7-6

cdr3_aa: ASSLRGDRAYEQY
j_call: TRBJ2-7
v_call: TRBV7-2

cdr3_aa: ASSVDGSSYEQY
j_call: TRBJ2-7
v_call: TRBV9

cdr3_aa: ASSLLAGGLGGTDTQY
j_call: TRBJ2-3
v_call: TRBV28

cdr3_aa: ASTLSGSRSYEQY
j_call: TRBJ2-7
v_call: TRBV28

cdr3_aa: ASSPGGENIQY
j_call: TRBJ2-4
v_call: TRBV5-4

cdr3_aa: ASSLGGTRIYEQY
j_call: TRBJ2-7
v_call: TRBV5-6

cdr3_aa: ASSQDRSYGLAGADTQY
j_call: TRBJ2-3
v_call: TRBV4-2

cdr3_aa: ASSDTREGDTGELF
j_call: TRBJ2-2
v_call: TRBV6-4

cdr3_aa: ASSLPGSRAF
j_call: TRBJ1-1
v_call: TRBV6-5

cdr3_aa: ASSMGQSSSYEQY
j_call: .
v_call: TRBV19

cdr3_aa: SAYRADTQY
j_call: TRBJ2-3
v_call: TRBV20-1

cdr3_aa: ASSPWTVSYEQY
j_call: TRBJ2-7
v_call: TRBV28

cdr3_aa: ASSLVWQNTEAF
j_call: TRBJ1-1
v_call: TRBV5-1

cdr3_aa: ASSGRTSAGELF
j_call: TRBJ2-2
v_call: TRBV25-1

cdr3_aa: ASSIMDTQY
j_call: TRBJ2-3
v_call: TRBV19

cdr3_aa: ASISSTDTQY
j_call: TRBJ2-3
v_call: TRBV10-2

cdr3_aa: ASSLAGGDTQY
j_call: TRBJ2-3
v_call: TRBV28

cdr3_aa: ASSQLAGAEAF
j_call: TRBJ1-1
v_call: TRBV16

cdr3_aa: ASSESSGLDEKLF
j_call: TRBJ1-4
v_call: TRBV2

cdr3_aa: ASTPGTSYEQY
j_call: TRBJ2-7
v_call: TRBV6-1

cdr3_aa: ASSYSTGNTGELF
j_call: TRBJ2-2
v_call: TRBV6-5

cdr3_aa: ASSTSYEQY
j_call: TRBJ2-7
v_call: TRBV28

cdr3_aa: ASGLALLNQPQH
j_call: TRBJ1-5
v_call: TRBV12-5